This section outlines one T cell receptor beta chain sequence together with its context. This clone's antigen is unknown. Base qualities were left out, and no much larger clone turns up one base away. Library preparation used the immunoSEQ multiplex PCR assay. The multiplex PCR relied on a mix of 60 forward primers for TCR Vbeta segments and 13 reverse primers for TCR Jbeta segments. The CDR3 region of rearranged TCR beta genes was amplified from genomic DNA by a multiplex PCR assay. The Illumina HiSeq System was used to sequence the amplified TCR beta libraries as 87-base-pair reads. The original methods were these. A later analysis counted about 80 million unique TCR beta chains across the 666 repertoires, and some 11 million of these chains were shared by at least two donors. A nearest-neighbor algorithm error-corrected the raw reads and collapsed the reads into unique sequences, merging closely related sequences to remove PCR and sequencing errors. V, D and J gene segments were assigned by aligning CDR3 sequences to IMGT reference sequences. For a sequence to be retained, a match of at least six nucleotides to both a V gene segment and a J gene segment was required. A rearrangement was called productive if the CDR3 had no stop codons and remained in frame with V and J, and every other rearrangement was called non-productive. Following IMGT convention, CDR3 was defined as the stretch from the second conserved V-encoded cysteine up to the conserved J-encoded phenylalanine. Sequences without an unambiguous match to a single V gene segment were excluded from the earlier analysis of almost 600 of the donors. An earlier analysis of about 590 of the donors classified V segments as functional when productive rearrangements were above 56.7% and as segregating when the standard deviation between donors was above 5%. To diagnose cytomegalovirus status from the catalog of TCR beta chain sequences, a statistical classification framework was built. In a later analysis, TCR nucleotide sequences were compared against IMGT/GENE-DB human TR gene sequences so that V and J genes could be assigned. The TCRdist pipeline was used in a later analysis to assign CDR3 sequences and most-parsimonious VDJ recombination scenarios. A later analysis defined each TCR beta chain by its CDR3 amino acid sequence plus V-gene family, and excluded reads lacking a unique V-gene family. As a way to deal with suspected cross-contamination and a sequencing artifact, a later analysis dropped roughly 620 nucleotide sequences that were highly shared and had low generation probability. In a later analysis, a clonal expansion index for each public chain was calculated from normalized within-repertoire ranks of inferred template counts. Generation probabilities in a later analysis came from a VDJ recombination model fitted to out-of-frame rearrangements, and those results were checked against IGoR. In a later analysis, TCR-TCR, TCR-HLA and TCR-CMV co-occurrence was scored with hypergeometric tests, and a repertoire-size bias correction was applied to TCR pairs. False discovery rates were estimated in a later analysis by permuting HLA or CMV assignments 20 times. In a later analysis, co-occurring TCRs were grouped with DBSCAN, and TCRdist sequence similarity was added when clustering was performed within HLA-allele-positive subsets. Repertoires with fewer than 30,000 or more than 120,000 public chains were left out of co-occurrence clustering, as were about 5 repertoires with anomalous nucleotide sharing. TCRdb obtained this table from immuneACCESS and retained in-frame rearrangements with V and J assigned. These tables miss some clones; where compared with another copy, unresolved V genes account for less than half of the shortfall, and the remainder is unexplained. V, J and clone size reflect that table, while D and trimming were determined from the DNA. The sample data list 250,000 or so clones, and more than 70% of these were observed just once. The ten top clones hold roughly 1.3% of the sample.

CDR1 and CDR2, looked up from the germline V gene, are SQVTM and ANQGSEA. From the cysteine up to the phenylalanine, the CDR3 has a length of 11 residues. The only DNA kept is the CDR3, 33 bases in frame from the first base. The V and J ends are trimmed by 3 bases and 7 bases, leaving 7 bases between them. The sample is drawn from a study of cytomegalovirus exposure and HLA in healthy donors (dated by TCRdb to the late 2010s). Study-level background: An earlier analysis of roughly 500 of the donors reported 276 Gb of sequence data and around 100 million unique TCR beta sequences obtained from about 179 million T cells. Roughly 300 gigabases of sequencing data and around 90 million unique TCR sequences made up an early release that covered fewer than 650 HLA-typed donors. Of the approximately 400 genotyped donors, 65% to 90% fell in the genetic ancestry cluster associated with self-reported Caucasian donors. The aim of the study was to test whether cataloging public T cell receptors could identify signatures of past pathogen exposure. Using immunosequencing, the study profiled T cell repertoires from around 670 subjects and related those repertoires to cytomegalovirus serostatus. Along with the roughly 710-subject first cohort, a separate validation cohort of over a hundred different subjects was used. To predict cytomegalovirus infection status, the study brought together high-throughput TCR immunosequencing, statistical association of individual TCRs with disease status, and machine learning. In a later analysis, previously published TCR beta repertoires from hundreds of donors were re-analyzed and high-resolution HLA genotyping was added so that TCR occurrence patterns could be studied. Rather than using new phenotypic data, the later analysis identified candidate immune exposures from TCR beta sequences and from how often those sequences occurred across donors. An earlier analysis of roughly 600 of the donors used high-throughput TCR beta sequencing to judge whether each TCR beta V gene segment behaved as functional or pseudogenic. Donor age, sex, ethnicity and CMV serostatus were collected together with the repertoire data. A later genetic analysis took genome-wide SNP genotypes for about three fifths of the roughly 670 donors and used that subset as a discovery cohort. Every discovery cohort repertoire had been produced on one sequencing platform. Class I and class II HLA loci were covered by the typing at four-digit resolution. The number of donors typed differed by locus, with 629-630 for A, B, C, DRB1 and DQB1, around 520 for DQA1, about 610 for DPA1, and under 490 for DPB1. About five DR-DQ haplotypes were treated as single units for association and clustering because of strong linkage in the cohort. Across some 400 genotyped donors of the cohort, an average of roughly 250,000 unique TCR beta nucleotide sequences per donor were sequenced, and roughly 17% of those sequences were non-productive.

Overall results and qualifications from the work: In a later analysis, HLA-associated TCR beta chains showed more clonal expansion and lower generation probabilities than non-associated chains that were equally common. Correlated functional status among segregating V segments might reflect linkage disequilibrium, but an unknown experimental factor could not be ruled out. Compared with the roughly 670-donor mean, donors in an Asian-associated ancestry cluster had fewer N-insertions in productive TCRs, according to a later genetic analysis. At a false discovery rate of 0.05, a later analysis linked about 16,000 TCR beta sequences to specific HLA alleles. It was suggested by the authors that the approach could potentially be generalized to other disease states and immunological phenotypes. Roughly uniform sequencing depth across donors was assumed in presence/absence analyses, although this assumption may not hold. Most CMV-associated TCR beta chains appeared to be HLA-restricted in a later analysis, and the HLA associations seemed to be driven largely by CMV exposure. A cluster of highly shared sequence variants was judged likely to be a technical artifact of the sequencing pipeline. In the study, around 150 TCR beta chains were listed as associated with cytomegalovirus. The classifier was reported to diagnose cytomegalovirus status with high specificity and sensitivity in both the original cohort and the validation cohort. In an earlier analysis of roughly 560 of the donors, most TCR beta V segments were observed in productive rearrangements about 90% or about 30% of the time, broadly matching IMGT annotations. While some public TCRs were present in many individuals, most TCR sequences turned up only very rarely across donors. Three of the identified cytomegalovirus-associated TCR beta chains were confirmed in vitro to be specific for cytomegalovirus antigens. For the cohort, immune exposure information was limited to CMV serostatus. The earlier analysis of some 540 of the donors excluded 15 to 20 rarely observed V segments, including chromosome 9 orphons, because counts were too low. In this cohort, only TCR beta chains were sequenced, and detectable features were limited by the absence of alpha or paired-chain data. In a later analysis, several top co-occurrence clusters were reported to appear linked to parvovirus B19, influenza, CMV and Epstein-Barr virus. Because the 87-base-pair reads could not distinguish some IMGT-functional V segments, including TRBV6-2 and TRBV6-3, those segments were excluded. In a later analysis, the rate of TCR association differed among HLA loci, with DRB1 alleles having the most associated TCRs and HLA-C alleles having the fewest. Because HLA typing was missing for some donors at each locus, association tests included only the typed subset. When HLA alleles, especially DR and DQ, strongly co-occurred, attributing TCR associations to individual alleles was difficult. In a later genetic analysis, a missense DCLRE1C variant was associated with V-gene and J-gene trimming of TCR beta chains, and the association was replicated in an independent cohort. A further reported finding was that TCR beta sequences accurately predicted the HLA-A and HLA-B alleles for most subjects in the first cohort.

In total, 630 or so healthy bone marrow donors made up the cohort. At the time of sampling, all cohort members were nominally healthy, though unrecorded immune exposures were likely present. Of the approximately 700 cohort members, approximately 300 had a positive CMV serostatus and 350 to 450 had a negative one, while no CMV serostatus was recorded for the donor. Each donor provided a peripheral blood sample, and peripheral blood mononuclear cells were used for TCR beta sequencing. Genomic DNA extraction from the blood cell samples was performed with the Qiagen DNeasy Blood Extraction Kit. The TCR was taken from a human donor in good health. Sequences were obtained from PBMCs. The receptor chain draws on TRBV29-1 and TRBJ2-1; no D gene is confidently identified. DNA sequence: TGCAGCGTTGATCGGAGTAATGAGCAGTTCTTC. It encodes CSVDRSNEQFF.